Sequencing of this T cell receptor (beta chain) was carried out in a study of post-analysis software for immune sequencing data. Findings and caveats of the study: TRBV5-6, TRBV5-1 and TRBV20-1 belonged to a set of a handful of TRBV segments that were more frequent in patients than controls.

V dropped 1 base and J dropped 6 bases, with 4 bases sitting between them. This CDR3 is built from 12 residues. Unique-molecular-identifier-tagged TCR beta cDNA libraries were used. TCRdb ran MiXCR on the PCR reads and lists one entry per CDR3 protein. The sample includes hundreds of thousands of distinct CDR3 sequences, approximately 59% of them seen just once. This clonotype has only a few counts. Its antigen is unknown. The chain has TRBV12-3 or TRBV12-4 and TRBJ1-5, with unresolved D. This receptor was identified in a girl aged 2 to 10 with multiple sclerosis. Input material: blood. CDR3 loop: CASSLDFQPQHF. The CDR3 DNA reads as TGTGCCAGCAGTTTAGACTTTCAGCCCCAGCATTTT.